Listed below are T cell receptor beta chains from one sample, sequenced in a study of CD8+CD57+ T cells in acquired aplastic anemia. TCRdb processed the reads anew with MiXCR; each CDR3 protein has one entry. Of some 170,000 distinct CDR3 sequences listed, roughly 65% were seen once; the top ten hold roughly 43%. Sequencing input: sorted CD4+, CD8+, or CD8+CD57+ T cells (not recorded which) from PBMCs. These receptors came from a human donor with aplastic anemia. CDR3s include the opening cysteine and the closing phenylalanine or tryptophan. The D gene is left open where the match is weak. The size entry is marked missing in some rows and otherwise reads once, few, many or a size class.

clone_size: .
d_call: .
j_call: TRBJ2-7
v_call: TRBV20-1
cdr3_aa: CSARDLHEQYF
cdr3_nt: TGCAGTGCTAGAGATCTCCACGAGCAGTACTTC

clone_size: many
d_call: .
j_call: TRBJ2-3
v_call: TRBV7-8
cdr3_aa: CASSLTGGSTDTQYF
cdr3_nt: TGTGCCAGCAGCTTAACGGGCGGGAGCACAGATACGCAGTATTTT

clone_size: few
d_call: .
j_call: TRBJ2-1
v_call: TRBV9
cdr3_aa: CASSVNSVDNEQFF
cdr3_nt: TGTGCCAGCAGCGTAAATTCCGTCGACAATGAGCAGTTCTTC

clone_size: .
d_call: TRBD2
j_call: TRBJ2-1
v_call: TRBV29-1
cdr3_aa: CSIRGTSGNGDEQFF
cdr3_nt: TGCAGCATCCGAGGGACTAGCGGGAATGGGGATGAGCAGTTCTTC

clone_size: .
d_call: .
j_call: TRBJ1-2
v_call: TRBV10-3
cdr3_aa: CAISGTVSSGYTF
cdr3_nt: TGTGCCATCAGTGGTACAGTATCGTCGGGCTACACCTTC

clone_size: .
d_call: .
j_call: TRBJ1-6
v_call: TRBV15
cdr3_aa: CATSRVRQNNSPLHF
cdr3_nt: TGTGCCACCAGCAGAGTCAGACAGAATAATTCGCCCCTCCACTTT

clone_size: .
d_call: .
j_call: TRBJ1-1
v_call: TRBV7-2
cdr3_aa: CASSLDVLTSYTEAFF
cdr3_nt: TGTGCCAGCAGCTTAGACGTCCTCACCTCTTACACTGAAGCTTTCTTT

clone_size: few
d_call: .
j_call: TRBJ1-5
v_call: TRBV30
cdr3_aa: CAWSRAGENQPQHF
cdr3_nt: TGTGCCTGGAGTCGGGCAGGGGAAAATCAGCCCCAGCATTTT

clone_size: few
d_call: TRBD1
j_call: TRBJ2-1
v_call: TRBV7-6
cdr3_aa: CASSLDRAYNEQFF
cdr3_nt: TGTGCCAGCAGCCTGGACAGGGCTTACAATGAGCAGTTCTTC

clone_size: .
d_call: .
j_call: TRBJ1-6
v_call: TRBV25-1
cdr3_aa: CASSLVGQGRSPLHF
cdr3_nt: TGTGCCAGCAGCTTAGTTGGGCAGGGAAGGTCACCCCTCCACTTT

clone_size: once
d_call: .
j_call: TRBJ2-3
v_call: TRBV7-9
cdr3_aa: CASSFSGGPDTQYF
cdr3_nt: TGTGCCAGCAGCTTTTCCGGCGGGCCAGATACGCAGTATTTT

clone_size: .
d_call: TRBD1
j_call: TRBJ1-6
v_call: TRBV7-9
cdr3_aa: CASSRGQGSSPLHF
cdr3_nt: TGTGCCAGCAGCCGAGGACAGGGGAGTTCACCCCTCCACTTT

clone_size: few
d_call: TRBD1
j_call: TRBJ1-1
v_call: TRBV4-1
cdr3_aa: CASSQDVFRGYMNTEAFF
cdr3_nt: TGCGCCAGCAGCCAAGATGTCTTCAGGGGGTACATGAACACTGAAGCTTTCTTT

clone_size: .
d_call: .
j_call: TRBJ2-3
v_call: TRBV7-8
cdr3_aa: CASSPMGSDTQYF
cdr3_nt: TGTGCCAGCAGCCCCATGGGCTCTGATACGCAGTATTTT

clone_size: many
d_call: .
j_call: TRBJ1-2
v_call: TRBV9
cdr3_aa: CASSVEGSYGYTF
cdr3_nt: TGTGCCAGCAGCGTAGAGGGAAGCTATGGCTACACCTTC

clone_size: .
d_call: .
j_call: TRBJ2-7
v_call: TRBV5-1
cdr3_aa: CASSYRGTNPYEQYF
cdr3_nt: TGCGCCAGCAGCTACCGCGGGACAAACCCCTACGAGCAGTACTTC

clone_size: .
d_call: .
j_call: TRBJ2-2
v_call: TRBV19
cdr3_aa: CASNLRDTGELFF
cdr3_nt: TGTGCCAGTAATCTCCGGGATACCGGGGAGCTGTTTTTT

clone_size: .
d_call: .
j_call: TRBJ2-7
v_call: TRBV7-3
cdr3_aa: CASSLLWKGSYEQYF
cdr3_nt: TGTGCCAGCAGCTTGTTGTGGAAAGGATCCTACGAGCAGTACTTC

clone_size: .
d_call: .
j_call: TRBJ1-1
v_call: TRBV7-9
cdr3_aa: CASSLEGTAFF
cdr3_nt: TGTGCCAGCAGTCTAGAGGGGACAGCTTTCTTT

clone_size: many
d_call: TRBD1
j_call: TRBJ2-1
v_call: TRBV14
cdr3_aa: CASSPGQGRDNEQFF
cdr3_nt: TGTGCCAGCAGTCCCGGACAGGGGAGAGACAATGAGCAGTTCTTC

clone_size: once
d_call: .
j_call: TRBJ1-1
v_call: TRBV7-2
cdr3_aa: CASSQAVSYTEAFF
cdr3_nt: TGTGCCAGCAGCCAAGCTGTGAGTTACACTGAAGCTTTCTTT

clone_size: few
d_call: .
j_call: TRBJ2-1
v_call: TRBV20-1
cdr3_aa: CSASPSGTGGF
cdr3_nt: TGCAGTGCTAGCCCGTCAGGTACTGGAGGATTC

clone_size: .
d_call: .
j_call: TRBJ1-3
v_call: TRBV2
cdr3_aa: CASSPAASGNTIYF
cdr3_nt: TGTGCCAGCAGTCCCGCGGCCTCTGGAAACACCATATATTTT

clone_size: many
d_call: .
j_call: TRBJ2-1
v_call: TRBV29-1
cdr3_aa: CSVEDRIRDGDNEQFF
cdr3_nt: TGCAGCGTTGAAGATCGAATTCGGGACGGAGACAATGAGCAGTTCTTC

clone_size: many
d_call: TRBD1
j_call: TRBJ2-1
v_call: TRBV7-9
cdr3_aa: CASSPRPGTGPRIVYNEQFF
cdr3_nt: TGTGCCAGCAGCCCTCGTCCCGGGACAGGGCCACGTATCGTTTACAATGAGCAGTTCTTC

clone_size: .
d_call: TRBD2
j_call: TRBJ2-5
v_call: TRBV7-8
cdr3_aa: CASRPIRTSGEETQYF
cdr3_nt: TGTGCCAGCAGACCCATCCGGACTAGCGGGGAAGAGACCCAGTACTTC

clone_size: .
d_call: TRBD2
j_call: TRBJ2-7
v_call: TRBV7-8
cdr3_aa: CASSVLGGRGSEQYF
cdr3_nt: TGTGCCAGCAGCGTGTTGGGCGGGAGGGGAAGCGAGCAGTACTTC

clone_size: .
d_call: .
j_call: TRBJ1-2
v_call: TRBV20-1
cdr3_aa: CSASLRDGYTF
cdr3_nt: TGCAGTGCTAGTTTAAGGGATGGCTACACCTTC

clone_size: .
d_call: .
j_call: TRBJ2-7
v_call: TRBV7-2
cdr3_aa: CASSPQWGGTYEQYF
cdr3_nt: TGTGCCAGCAGTCCACAGTGGGGCGGAACCTACGAGCAGTACTTC

clone_size: .
d_call: TRBD2
j_call: TRBJ2-3
v_call: TRBV19
cdr3_aa: CASRLSGVTDTQYF
cdr3_nt: TGTGCCAGTAGACTTAGCGGGGTCACAGATACGCAGTATTTT

clone_size: .
d_call: .
j_call: TRBJ2-7
v_call: TRBV19
cdr3_aa: CASSIGSSSYEQYF
cdr3_nt: TGTGCCAGTAGTATCGGGTCTAGCTCCTACGAGCAGTACTTC

clone_size: .
d_call: .
j_call: TRBJ2-7
v_call: TRBV9
cdr3_aa: CASSVGTNGEQYF
cdr3_nt: TGTGCCAGCAGCGTAGGTACGAATGGGGAGCAGTACTTC

clone_size: .
d_call: .
j_call: TRBJ1-1
v_call: TRBV2
cdr3_aa: CASVRGENTEAFF
cdr3_nt: TGTGCCAGCGTGAGGGGTGAGAACACTGAAGCTTTCTTT

clone_size: .
d_call: .
j_call: TRBJ2-7
v_call: TRBV7-3
cdr3_aa: CASSRDPGMEQYF
cdr3_nt: TGTGCCAGCAGCCGGGACCCAGGCATGGAGCAGTACTTC

clone_size: .
d_call: .
j_call: TRBJ1-1
v_call: TRBV20-1
cdr3_aa: CSARQSGMDTEAFF
cdr3_nt: TGCAGTGCTAGACAGTCTGGGATGGACACTGAAGCTTTCTTT

clone_size: few
d_call: .
j_call: TRBJ2-2
v_call: TRBV10-3
cdr3_aa: CAISAIGGVSTGELFF
cdr3_nt: TGTGCCATCAGTGCGATAGGCGGGGTGAGCACCGGGGAGCTGTTTTTT

clone_size: .
d_call: TRBD1
j_call: TRBJ1-1
v_call: TRBV20-1
cdr3_aa: CSARVRDRGLSDTEAFF
cdr3_nt: TGCAGTGCTAGAGTACGAGACAGGGGGCTTAGCGACACTGAAGCTTTCTTT

clone_size: .
d_call: .
j_call: TRBJ2-3
v_call: TRBV9
cdr3_aa: CASSVEAAHGTQYF
cdr3_nt: TGTGCCAGCAGCGTAGAGGCAGCGCACGGTACGCAGTATTTT

clone_size: many
d_call: .
j_call: TRBJ1-1
v_call: TRBV20-1
cdr3_aa: CSARDHREVNTEAFF
cdr3_nt: TGCAGTGCTAGAGACCACAGGGAGGTGAACACTGAAGCTTTCTTT

clone_size: .
d_call: .
j_call: TRBJ1-6
v_call: TRBV2
cdr3_aa: CASSEFTGDSPLHF
cdr3_nt: TGTGCCAGCAGTGAATTCACGGGGGATTCACCCCTCCACTTT

clone_size: few
d_call: TRBD1
j_call: TRBJ2-5
v_call: TRBV25-1
cdr3_aa: CASSDRGRETQYF
cdr3_nt: TGTGCCAGTAGTGACAGGGGGCGAGAGACCCAGTACTTC

clone_size: many
d_call: .
j_call: TRBJ1-2
v_call: TRBV4-1
cdr3_aa: CASSQPLTVGYTF
cdr3_nt: TGCGCCAGCAGCCAACCCCTGACTGTAGGCTACACCTTC

clone_size: .
d_call: .
j_call: TRBJ2-7
v_call: TRBV11-2
cdr3_aa: CASSQDYEQYF
cdr3_nt: TGTGCCAGCAGCCAGGATTACGAGCAGTACTTC

clone_size: .
d_call: TRBD1
j_call: TRBJ2-7
v_call: TRBV10-3
cdr3_aa: CAISGTGKGYEQYF
cdr3_nt: TGTGCCATCAGTGGGACAGGGAAGGGCTACGAGCAGTACTTC

clone_size: .
d_call: .
j_call: TRBJ2-1
v_call: TRBV7-9
cdr3_aa: CASSPSPHEQFF
cdr3_nt: TGTGCCAGCAGCCCCAGTCCCCATGAGCAGTTCTTC

clone_size: many
d_call: .
j_call: TRBJ1-1
v_call: TRBV20-1
cdr3_aa: CSARDFVNTEAFF
cdr3_nt: TGCAGTGCTAGAGATTTCGTGAACACTGAAGCTTTCTTT

clone_size: .
d_call: .
j_call: TRBJ2-5
v_call: TRBV24-1
cdr3_aa: CATSDLVGGETQYF
cdr3_nt: TGTGCCACCAGTGATTTGGTGGGGGGAGAGACCCAGTACTTC

clone_size: .
d_call: TRBD1
j_call: TRBJ1-6
v_call: TRBV9
cdr3_aa: CASSQGQGAENSPLHF
cdr3_nt: TGTGCCAGTAGCCAGGGACAGGGGGCGGAGAATTCACCCCTCCACTTT

clone_size: few
d_call: TRBD1
j_call: TRBJ2-3
v_call: TRBV12-3/TRBV12-4
cdr3_aa: CASSFVRGTDTQYF
cdr3_nt: TGTGCCAGCAGTTTTGTCAGGGGGACAGATACGCAGTATTTT

clone_size: many
d_call: .
j_call: TRBJ2-1
v_call: TRBV24-1
cdr3_aa: CATSGPRGEQFF
cdr3_nt: TGTGCCACCAGTGGCCCCCGAGGGGAGCAGTTCTTC

clone_size: few
d_call: TRBD1
j_call: TRBJ2-7
v_call: TRBV10-1
cdr3_aa: CASKWTGDYTTYEQYF
cdr3_nt: TGCGCCAGTAAGTGGACAGGGGATTATACTACCTACGAGCAGTACTTC

clone_size: .
d_call: .
j_call: TRBJ1-4
v_call: TRBV5-6
cdr3_aa: CASSGRLGYQEKLFF
cdr3_nt: TGTGCCAGCAGCGGTAGACTCGGTTATCAGGAAAAACTGTTTTTT

clone_size: many
d_call: TRBD2
j_call: TRBJ2-1
v_call: TRBV7-6
cdr3_aa: CASSLGLAGARSYNEQFF
cdr3_nt: TGTGCCAGCAGCTTAGGGCTAGCGGGGGCCCGCTCCTACAATGAGCAGTTCTTC

clone_size: .
d_call: .
j_call: TRBJ1-2
v_call: TRBV29-1
cdr3_aa: CSTEDAEQNYGYTF
cdr3_nt: TGCAGCACGGAAGATGCGGAACAGAACTATGGCTACACCTTC

clone_size: few
d_call: .
j_call: TRBJ1-1
v_call: TRBV19
cdr3_aa: CASKGMNTEAFF
cdr3_nt: TGTGCCAGTAAAGGTATGAACACTGAAGCTTTCTTT

clone_size: few
d_call: TRBD2
j_call: TRBJ2-7
v_call: TRBV7-6
cdr3_aa: CASSLARTSHEQYF
cdr3_nt: TGTGCCAGCAGCTTAGCCCGGACTAGCCACGAGCAGTACTTC

clone_size: .
d_call: .
j_call: TRBJ2-5
v_call: TRBV29-1
cdr3_aa: CSVEAPRETQYF
cdr3_nt: TGCAGCGTTGAAGCCCCGAGGGAGACCCAGTACTTC

clone_size: .
d_call: .
j_call: TRBJ2-3
v_call: TRBV19
cdr3_aa: CASGVRVTDTQYF
cdr3_nt: TGTGCCAGTGGCGTAAGGGTCACAGATACGCAGTATTTT

clone_size: .
d_call: .
j_call: TRBJ2-3
v_call: TRBV7-8
cdr3_aa: CASSLRVPSTDTQYF
cdr3_nt: TGTGCCAGCAGCTTACGGGTCCCAAGCACAGATACGCAGTATTTT

clone_size: .
d_call: .
j_call: TRBJ1-3
v_call: TRBV7-8
cdr3_aa: CASSLDRVANTIYF
cdr3_nt: TGTGCCAGCAGCTTAGACAGGGTAGCTAACACCATATATTTT